This T cell receptor (beta chain) was found in a study of blood T cells in healthy people across ages. Overall study context: Template switching picked up about one barcoded beta molecule for each two T cells.

CDR1 and CDR2 (germline): SNHLY, FYNNEI. The germline V and J ends were trimmed by 7 bases and 7 bases, with 11 bases remaining between them. The CDR3 runs to 13 residues. Combining a sample-barcoded 5' primer with a J-beta primer mix, a second PCR ran for roughly 6 to 12 cycles. TCRdb independently ran MiXCR on the 5' RACE reads; one entry per CDR3 protein. This sample has around 750,000 distinct CDR3 sequences, with 53% found just once. Per sample, no less than 5.5 micrograms of total RNA were extracted. This clonotype was counted only a few times. Sequencing was done on a sample of blood. The sequence came from a man at least 80 years old in good health. V is TRBV2 and J is TRBJ1-6, with D uncertain. CDR3 sequence: CASIRTDNSPLHF. CDR3 DNA sequence: TGTGCCAGCATCCGAACAGACAATTCACCCCTCCACTTT. The whole variable domain, filled in from reference TRBV2 and TRBJ1-6, reads EPEVTQTPSHQVTQMGQEVILRCVPISNHLYFYWYRQILGQKVEFLVSFYNNEISEKSEIFDDQFSVERPDGSNFTLKIRSTKLEDSAMYFCASIRTDNSPLHFGNGTRLTVT.